Presented here are 13 T cell receptor beta chains from one specimen sequenced in a study of T cell responses to AZD1222 COVID-19 vaccine. TCRdb's copy holds only in-frame clones and misses some; the assay was immunoSEQ multiplex PCR. The sample includes about 35,000 clones, about 88% seen only once; the top ten take 5.5% to 7.5%. The specimen comprised peripheral blood, sampled on day 0 of AZD1222 vaccination. The receptor source for this set is an adult in good health.

This rearrangement joins TRBV30 to TRBJ1-5; 10 nucleotides line up with TRBD1. Germline assignment: CDR1 GTSNPN and CDR2 SVGIG (reference sequence). CDR3 length equals 15 residues. Trimming at V came to 0 bases and at J to 6 bases, leaving 5 bases not matched to a gene. The CDR3 loop reads CAWSVRDRGFQPQHF. CDR3 nucleotides: TGTGCCTGGAGTGTACGGGACAGGGGATTTCAGCCCCAGCATTTT.

This clone is labeled as medium-sized (0.01 to 0.1%). Other DNA sequences in the same sample also yield this CDR3. This sequence joins TRBV9 and TRBJ1-1, with a weak D call TRBD1 (6 bases). Trimming pared 1 base from V and 4 bases from J, leaving 11 bases between. Per germline, CDR1 SGDLS and CDR2 YYNGEE. The CDR3 spans 14 residues. The CDR3 DNA reads TGTGCCAGCAGCGTATGGGGAGGGGGCACTGAAGCTTTCTTT. Amino acid sequence: CASSVWGGGTEAFF. Complete variable domain (other parts from reference TRBV9 and TRBJ1-1): DSGVTQTPKHLITATGQRVTLRCSPRSGDLSVYWYQQSLDQGLQFLIQYYNGEERAKGNILERFSAQQFPDLHSELNLSSLELGDSALYFCASSVWGGGTEAFFGQGTRLTVV.

This clone came up once. This chain joins TRBV9 and TRBJ2-1, with 12 bases aligning to TRBD2. The germline gives CDR1 SGDLS, CDR2 YYNGEE. Trimming at V came to 3 bases and at J to 7 bases, leaving 5 bases not matched to a gene. The CDR3 spans 15 residues. CDR3: CASSAGLAGLNEQFF. CDR3 in DNA: TGTGCCAGCAGCGCCGGACTAGCGGGGCTTAATGAGCAGTTCTTC. Drawing the rest from reference TRBV9 and TRBJ2-1, the complete variable domain is DSGVTQTPKHLITATGQRVTLRCSPRSGDLSVYWYQQSLDQGLQFLIQYYNGEERAKGNILERFSAQQFPDLHSELNLSSLELGDSALYFCASSAGLAGLNEQFFGPGTRLTVL.

The chain carries TRBV7-8 and TRBJ1-4; no firm D call. Trimming cost V 2 bases and J 6 bases, with 22 bases left between them. There are 18 residues in the CDR3. Germline V gene lookup returns CDR1 SGHVS and CDR2 FQNEAQ. The CDR3 is CASSLYSVGLAGDEKLFF. CDR3 sequence (DNA): TGTGCCAGCAGCTTATATTCCGTAGGGCTGGCGGGTGATGAAAAACTGTTTTTT.

This clone came up once. The chain has TRBV4-1 and TRBJ1-5; D remains ambiguous. The V gene's germline CDR1 is MGHRA and CDR2 YSYEKL. CDR3 length: 14 residues. V gave up 2 bases and J gave up 5 bases, with 10 bases separating them. DNA for the CDR3: TGCGCCAGCAGCCAATCCGGGGTCGATCAGCCCCAGCATTTT. It codes for CASSQSGVDQPQHF.

This rearrangement joins TRBV24-1 to TRBJ2-5, with D perhaps TRBD2 (6 bases). V was cut by 3 bases and J by 12 bases, with 19 bases left in between. Germline-derived CDR1 and CDR2 are KGHDR and SFDVKD. The CDR3 sequence is 14 residues long. The CDR3 DNA reads as TGTGCCACCAGTGATGAGCAGGGAGGACTTAGGAAGTACTTC. This encodes CATSDEQGGLRKYF.

This clone was observed a single time. The J gene is TRBJ1-1, the V gene TRBV9; TRBD1 matches at 9 bases. CDR3 size: 15 residues. V trimming: 3 bases; J trimming: 5 bases; junction bases outside the gene matches: 8. Germline V gene data show CDR1 as SGDLS and CDR2 as YYNGEE. CDR3 sequence reads: CASSGKQGARTEAFF. In DNA form, the CDR3 reads TGTGCCAGCAGCGGAAAACAGGGGGCCCGAACTGAAGCTTTCTTT.

V gene TRBV2 combines with J gene TRBJ2-1, with D unresolved. Deletions cut 4 bases from V and 4 bases from J, with 5 bases between. This CDR3 has 12 residues. In germline, CDR1 is SNHLY, CDR2 FYNNEI. The CDR3 spells CASSVGYNEQFF. The CDR3 region has the DNA TGTGCCAGCAGTGTCGGATACAATGAGCAGTTCTTC.

The chain employs TRBV19 and TRBJ1-5, with a weak D call TRBD1 (6 bases). Germline assignment: CDR1 LNHDA and CDR2 SQIVND (reference sequence). The CDR3 totals 15 residues. V was shortened by 3 bases and J by 0 bases, with 9 bases between the two germline ends. The DNA for the CDR3 is TGTGCCAGTAGTATTGGGGGCGGTAGCAATCAGCCCCAGCATTTT. Translating gives CASSIGGGSNQPQHF.

This chain uses TRBV5-1 with TRBJ1-6; D is uncertain. The CDR3 is 15 amino acids. Trimming took 5 bases from V and 5 from J, leaving 14 bases between them. Germline assignment: CDR1 SGHRS and CDR2 YFSETQ. The CDR3 is CASSLRVADNSPLHF. The CDR3 coding sequence is TGCGCCAGCAGTCTCCGTGTGGCGGATAATTCACCCCTCCACTTT.

The chain couples TRBV27 to TRBJ2-3; no firm D call. V was trimmed by 2 bases and J by 0 bases, leaving 6 bases between them. The CDR3 is made up of 14 amino acids. Germline V CDR1 and CDR2: MNHEY, SMNVEV (reference sequence). In nucleotides, the CDR3 is TGTGCCAGCAGTTTACTTGCTAGCACAGATACGCAGTATTTT. Its translation is CASSLLASTDTQYF.

The J gene is TRBJ2-5, the V gene TRBV2; 8 nucleotides match TRBD2. The germline CDR1 and CDR2 sequences are SNHLY and FYNNEI. The V gene end was trimmed by 6 bases and the J gene end by 1 base; junction bases not matched to a gene: 7. The CDR3 is 15 residues long. CDR3 residues: CASSARTSGQETQYF. CDR3 DNA sequence: TGTGCCAGCAGCGCCCGTACTAGCGGCCAAGAGACCCAGTACTTC.

The genes are TRBV2 and TRBJ2-5; possibly TRBD1 for D (7 bases). Germline V gene lookup returns CDR1 SNHLY and CDR2 FYNNEI. Trimming shortened V by 7 bases and J by 4 bases, and 16 bases separated the two germline ends. CDR3 length: 14 residues. The DNA of the CDR3 is TGTGCCAGCACTTATTCAGGGGGAGGAGAGACCCAGTACTTC. Protein: CASTYSGGGETQYF. Full variable domain (missing parts from reference TRBV2 and TRBJ2-5): EPEVTQTPSHQVTQMGQEVILRCVPISNHLYFYWYRQILGQKVEFLVSFYNNEISEKSEIFDDQFSVERPDGSNFTLKIRSTKLEDSAMYFCASTYSGGGETQYFGPGTRLLVL.